Following are 28 T cell receptor beta chains from one sample sequenced in a study of CD8 T cells in ankylosing spondylitis. TCRdb re-analysed the 5' RACE reads in MiXCR, keeping a single row per CDR3 protein. Among 150,000 to 200,000 distinct CDR3 sequences listed, around 32% were seen once. Sequencing was carried out using synovial fluid, either unsorted or a sorted T cell fraction (not recorded which). These receptors all come from a male donor with ankylosing spondylitis.

This chain links TRBV20-1 with TRBJ2-3; TRBD1 matches 8 bases. The length of the CDR3 is 16 residues. The trim removed 6 bases at V and 5 bases at J, leaving 16 bases unmatched. Germline-derived CDR1 and CDR2 are DFQATT and SNEGSKA (reference sequence). DNA for the CDR3: TGCAGTGCGGCTCCCATACTCAGGGGGCCGCAAGATACGCAGTATTTT. Translating gives CSAAPILRGPQDTQYF.

Only a few counts were recorded for this clonotype. The rearrangement links TRBV5-1 to TRBJ1-1, with 8 bases identical to TRBD1. The germline CDR1 and CDR2 sequences are SGHRS and YFSETQ. The V gene end was trimmed by 5 bases and the J gene end by 0 bases; junction bases not matched to a gene: 6. The CDR3 is 15 amino acids. CDR3 DNA sequence: TGCGCCAGCAGTTATCAGGGGGCTCTGAACACTGAAGCTTTCTTT. Its protein is CASSYQGALNTEAFF.

This clonotype has a count of ten or more. J is TRBJ2-5 and V is TRBV2; the D gene is possibly TRBD2 (5 bases). Trimming removed 4 bases at V and 0 bases at J, with 12 bases between. Germline-derived CDR1 and CDR2 are SNHLY and FYNNEI. The CDR3 sequence is 15 residues long. The CDR3 protein is CASSGKSGYQETQYF. CDR3 sequence (DNA): TGTGCCAGCAGTGGAAAGAGCGGATACCAAGAGACCCAGTACTTC. Full variable domain (missing parts from reference TRBV2 and TRBJ2-5): EPEVTQTPSHQVTQMGQEVILRCVPISNHLYFYWYRQILGQKVEFLVSFYNNEISEKSEIFDDQFSVERPDGSNFTLKIRSTKLEDSAMYFCASSGKSGYQETQYFGPGTRLLVL.

This sequence joins TRBV28 and TRBJ2-7, with 9 positions matching TRBD1. CDR1 is MDHEN and CDR2 is SYDVKM in the germline V gene. V trimming: 6 bases; J trimming: 1 base; junction bases outside the gene matches: 7. There are 15 residues in the CDR3. The CDR3 DNA follows: TGTGCCAGCAGCACAGGGGGCTCCACTTCCTACGAGCAGTACTTC. This sequence encodes CASSTGGSTSYEQYF.

This clonotype has only one observation. This chain joins TRBV20-1 and TRBJ1-5, with D possibly TRBD1 on 5 matching bases. The CDR3 has 15 amino acids. Trimming stripped 0 bases from V and 2 bases from J, with 11 bases between. CDR1 is DFQATT and CDR2 is SNEGSKA in the germline V gene (reference sequence). CDR3 amino acids: CSARDLRDGNQPQHF. The CDR3 DNA reads TGCAGTGCTAGAGATCTGCGGGACGGCAATCAGCCCCAGCATTTT.

This chain joins TRBV5-6 and TRBJ2-5; D perhaps matches TRBD1 (7 bases). This CDR3 has 15 residues. V lost 1 base to trimming and J lost 0 bases, with 10 bases between them. The germline CDR1 and CDR2 sequences are SGHDT and YYEEEE. The DNA of the CDR3 is TGTGCCAGCAGCTTGCAGGGGGGTTACCAAGAGACCCAGTACTTC. Its protein is CASSLQGGYQETQYF.

The rearrangement links TRBV5-1 to TRBJ2-3; 8 bases fit TRBD2. The V segment lost 4 bases and the J segment 1 base; nucleotides outside the gene matches: 5. The length of the CDR3 is 15 residues. Per the germline V gene, CDR1 is SGHRS and CDR2 is YFSETQ. The CDR3 sequence: CASSGLARGTDTQYF. The CDR3 nucleotides are TGCGCCAGCAGCGGACTAGCAAGGGGCACAGATACGCAGTATTTT.

This clonotype was recorded many times. This chain connects TRBV29-1 to TRBJ2-1; no definite D call. CDR3 length: 11 residues. Trimming cost V 4 bases and J 9 bases, with 10 bases left between them. From germline, CDR1 is SQVTM and CDR2 ANQGSEA. The CDR3 DNA reads as TGCAGCGTTGGGAACTCGGGTGAGCAGTTCTTC. It encodes CSVGNSGEQFF.

This clonotype occurred a few times. The chain has TRBV28 and TRBJ2-7; 7 nucleotides line up with TRBD2. After removal of 4 bases from V and 9 bases from J, the junction contained 15 bases not matched to a gene. Germline assignment: CDR1 MDHEN and CDR2 SYDVKM. This CDR3 comprises 15 residues. CDR3 coding DNA: TGTGCCAGCAGTTACCCCGGGACTACCCATACGAGGCAGTACTTC. Amino acid sequence: CASSYPGTTHTRQYF.

Many counts were recorded for this clonotype. This chain connects TRBV6-1 to TRBJ2-7, with TRBD2 identical over 10 bases. The CDR3 runs to 15 residues. Trimming at V came to 3 bases and at J to 5 bases, leaving 7 bases not matched to a gene. CDR1 MNHNS and CDR2 SASEGT come from the germline V gene. The DNA of the CDR3 is TGTGCCAGCAGTGACCAGCGGGGGGGCCTGAACGAGCAGTACTTC. Its protein is CASSDQRGGLNEQYF.

There are many counts of this clonotype. The rearrangement joins TRBV18 to TRBJ2-6; D is uncertain. The germline V and J ends were trimmed by 3 bases and 0 bases, with 6 bases remaining between them. There are 15 residues in the CDR3. Per the germline V gene, CDR1 is KGHSH and CDR2 is LQKENI. The CDR3 loop is CASSPQSSGANVLTF. As DNA, the CDR3 is TGTGCCAGCTCACCTCAGAGCTCTGGGGCCAACGTCCTGACTTTC.

V and J are TRBV20-1 and TRBJ2-1; TRBD2 aligns across 8 bases. There are 16 residues in the CDR3. The V gene's germline CDR1 is DFQATT and CDR2 SNEGSKA (reference sequence). Germline trimming cut 0 bases from V and 8 bases from J; bases unmatched to any gene: 12. The CDR3: CSARDPGGRRGDEQFF. In DNA form, the CDR3 reads TGCAGTGCTAGAGATCCGGGGGGGAGGAGGGGAGATGAGCAGTTCTTC.

This clonotype was detected a few times. The V gene is TRBV25-1, the J gene TRBJ2-7; D gene unclear. V was clipped by 8 bases and J by 0 bases, with 8 bases between them. In germline, CDR1 is MGHDK, CDR2 SYGVNS. This CDR3 contains 12 residues. The CDR3 loop is CASSSYSYEQYF. CDR3 coding DNA: TGTGCCAGCTCCAGCTACTCCTACGAGCAGTACTTC.

The J gene is TRBJ1-1, the V gene TRBV20-1; D gene uncertain. The CDR3 consists of 12 residues. Germline CDR1 DFQATT, CDR2 SNEGSKA (reference sequence). V was cut by 3 bases and J by 4 bases, with 9 bases left in between. The CDR3 DNA follows: TGCAGTGCTAGTAGTCGGAGCACTGAAGCTTTCTTT. It translates to CSASSRSTEAFF.

This clonotype was counted at least ten times. V and J are TRBV2 and TRBJ1-4, with D maybe TRBD1 (6 bases). The V gene lost 3 bases and the J gene lost 5 bases, with 10 bases spanning the gap. Looked up from germline, CDR1 is SNHLY and CDR2 is FYNNEI. This CDR3 region has 14 residues. CDR3 protein: CASSEGRGNEKLFF. Here the CDR3 DNA reads TGTGCCAGCAGTGAGGGCAGGGGAAATGAAAAACTGTTTTTT.

The rearrangement links TRBV3-1 to TRBJ2-7; a possible D gene is TRBD1 (6 bases). The CDR3 runs to 12 residues. The V end lost 5 bases, the J end lost 7 bases, and 12 bases lay between the germline ends. CDR1 and CDR2 (germline): LGHDT, YNNKEL (reference sequence). The CDR3 region has the DNA TGTGCCAGCAGCACCCTAGGACAGGAGCAGTACTTC. Translation gives CASSTLGQEQYF.

This clonotype was recorded at least ten times. The chain combines TRBV30 with TRBJ2-7; D is undetermined. The germline V and J ends were trimmed by 0 bases and 1 base, with 4 bases remaining between them. Germline V lookup: CDR1 GTSNPN, CDR2 SVGIG (reference sequence). The CDR3 covers 12 residues. As DNA, the CDR3 is TGTGCCTGGAGTGTCGAGTCCTACGAGCAGTACTTC. This sequence encodes CAWSVESYEQYF.

This clonotype was recorded at least ten times. V and J are TRBV29-1 and TRBJ2-1; D not resolved. Germline values: CDR1 SQVTM, CDR2 ANQGSEA. The CDR3 length is 12 residues. V was trimmed by 5 bases and J by 10 bases, leaving 15 bases between them. For the CDR3, the DNA is TGCAGCGTTCGGGCCTGGGCGTGGGAGCAGTTCTTC. This sequence encodes CSVRAWAWEQFF.

The chain has TRBV7-7 and TRBJ2-2, with D hard to call. This CDR3 comprises 13 residues. V lost 1 base and J lost 2, with 2 bases in between. Germline V gene data show CDR1 as SSHAT and CDR2 as FNYEAQ (reference sequence). The CDR3 DNA is TGTGCCAGCAGCTTAGACAACACCGGGGAGCTGTTTTTT. Translated, it gives CASSLDNTGELFF.

The gene calls are TRBV5-1 and TRBJ1-2; a possible D gene is TRBD1 (6 bases). Per the germline V gene, CDR1 is SGHRS and CDR2 is YFSETQ. This CDR3 is built from 15 residues. Trimming left V 4 bases short and J 7 bases short, with 20 bases between. The CDR3 sequence is CASSPWTVEVRGYTF. CDR3 coding DNA: TGCGCCAGCAGCCCCTGGACAGTCGAGGTTCGTGGCTACACCTTC.

This chain uses TRBV4-1 with TRBJ2-5; 14 bases line up with TRBD2. Germline V gene sequence: CDR1 MGHRA, CDR2 YSYEKL. This CDR3 has 16 residues. The V gene end was trimmed by 1 base and the J gene end by 2 bases; junction bases not matched to a gene: 0. The CDR3 bases are TGCGCCAGCAGCCAAGGACTAGCGGGAGGGCAAGAGACCCAGTACTTC. It translates to CASSQGLAGGQETQYF.

This clonotype has only a few counts. The genes are TRBV5-1 and TRBJ1-1; weak D call: TRBD1 (5 bases). Germline CDR1 is SGHRS and CDR2 is YFSETQ. V dropped 1 base and J dropped 4 bases, with 11 bases sitting between them. This CDR3 contains 14 residues. The CDR3 spells CASSLNNGGTEAFF. CDR3 DNA: TGCGCCAGCAGCTTGAATAATGGGGGCACTGAAGCTTTCTTT. Combining the CDR3 with reference TRBV5-1 and TRBJ1-1 gives the whole variable domain KAGVTQTPRYLIKTRGQQVTLSCSPISGHRSVSWYQQTPGQGLQFLFEYFSETQRNKGNFPGRFSGRQFSNSRSEMNVSTLELGDSALYLCASSLNNGGTEAFFGQGTRLTVV.

This clonotype was recorded at least ten times. V usage is TRBV28 and J usage is TRBJ1-2; TRBD1 is a possible D gene (5 bases). With 3 bases removed from V and 8 bases from J, the gap between germline ends came to 16 bases. The CDR3 spans 14 residues. Per the germline V gene, CDR1 is MDHEN and CDR2 is SYDVKM. CDR3 DNA: TGTGCCAGCAGTTTGGGGGGAAGCCTGAGGGGCTACACCTTC. This sequence encodes CASSLGGSLRGYTF.

The genes are TRBV6-1 and TRBJ1-1; D not certain. CDR3 length equals 11 residues. The germline V gene encodes CDR1 MNHNS and CDR2 SASEGT. Trimming shortened V by 5 bases and J by 6 bases, and 7 bases separated the two germline ends. The CDR3 sequence: CASSLLAEAFF. Written as DNA, the CDR3 is TGTGCCAGCAGTCTCCTGGCTGAAGCTTTCTTT.

This clonotype was seen more than once but under ten times. J is TRBJ2-3 and V is TRBV4-3, with a tentative D call TRBD2 (6 bases). The CDR3 spans 15 residues. Germline CDR1 reads LGHNA; CDR2 reads YSLEER. Deletions cut 4 bases from V and 4 bases from J, with 15 bases between. The CDR3 protein is CASSPQPGLSDTQYF. The CDR3 DNA is TGCGCCAGCAGCCCCCAGCCGGGACTCTCAGATACGCAGTATTTT.

The chain joins TRBV20-1 to TRBJ1-2; TRBD1 is a possible D gene (5 bases). CDR1 DFQATT and CDR2 SNEGSKA come from the germline V gene (reference sequence). The V gene lost 3 bases and the J gene lost 5 bases, with 13 bases spanning the gap. This CDR3 contains 13 residues. The CDR3 sequence is CSASSGRNYGYTF. The CDR3 coding sequence is TGCAGTGCTAGCTCAGGGAGGAATTATGGCTACACCTTC.

Only a few counts were recorded for this clonotype. The chain links TRBV20-1 to TRBJ1-5; D possibly corresponds to TRBD1 (6 bases). The germline gives CDR1 DFQATT, CDR2 SNEGSKA (reference sequence). There are 13 residues in the CDR3. V lost 3 bases, J lost 5 bases, and 11 bases lay in between. The CDR3 protein is CSARKGGDQPQHF. The DNA for the CDR3 is TGCAGTGCTAGGAAAGGGGGGGATCAGCCCCAGCATTTT.

There are a few counts of this clonotype. This chain links TRBV11-3 with TRBJ2-5; D is undetermined. The CDR3 runs to 15 residues. Trimming stripped 2 bases from V and 4 bases from J, with 14 bases between. From germline, CDR1 is SGHNT and CDR2 YENEEA. CDR3 region: CASSLTYNSRETQYF. The CDR3, as DNA: TGTGCCAGCAGCTTAACGTATAACTCCCGAGAGACCCAGTACTTC.